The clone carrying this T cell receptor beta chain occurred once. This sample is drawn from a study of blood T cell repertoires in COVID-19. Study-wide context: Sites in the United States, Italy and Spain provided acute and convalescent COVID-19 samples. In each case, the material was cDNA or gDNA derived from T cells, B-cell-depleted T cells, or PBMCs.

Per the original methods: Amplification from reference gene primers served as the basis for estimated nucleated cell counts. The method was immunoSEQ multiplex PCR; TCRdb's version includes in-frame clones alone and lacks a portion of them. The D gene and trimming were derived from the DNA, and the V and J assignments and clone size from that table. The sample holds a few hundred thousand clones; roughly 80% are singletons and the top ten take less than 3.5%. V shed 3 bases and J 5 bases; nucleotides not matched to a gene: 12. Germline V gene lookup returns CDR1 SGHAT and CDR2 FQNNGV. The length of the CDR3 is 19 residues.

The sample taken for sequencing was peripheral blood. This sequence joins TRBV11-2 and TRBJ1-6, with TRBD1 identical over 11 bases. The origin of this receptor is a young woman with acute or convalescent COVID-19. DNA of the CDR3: TGTGCCAGCAGCTTTGGGGGGGGGCCGGGACAGGGGGATAATTCACCCCTCCACTTT. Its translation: CASSFGGGPGQGDNSPLHF.